Detailed here is one T cell receptor (beta chain). Its antigen is still unknown. These data originate in a study of cytomegalovirus exposure and HLA in healthy donors. Study results and caveats: The study flagged fewer than 200 TCR beta chains as cytomegalovirus-associated. According to a later analysis, TCR clusters from the first cohort tended to co-occur in the 100 to 150 validation repertoires. In vitro data verified three CMV-associated chains as specific for CMV antigens. A classifier reportedly called cytomegalovirus status with high sensitivity and specificity.

Trimming left V 0 bases short and J 0 bases short, with 6 bases between. The CDR3 is 15 amino acids. Germline V lookup: CDR1 MNHEY, CDR2 SVGAGI. The table came from immunoSEQ multiplex PCR; TCRdb's copy has only in-frame clones and leaves some out. The data show about 170,000 clones, nearly 90% seen once. The sequencing input was PBMCs. The TCR originated in a woman younger than 35 in good health and CMV-seropositive. The J gene is TRBJ1-5, the V gene TRBV6-5, with D uncertain. The CDR3 sequence is CASSYSPFSNQPQHF. Here the CDR3 DNA reads TGTGCCAGCAGTTACTCCCCGTTTAGCAATCAGCCCCAGCATTTT.